This entry is about one TCR beta chain. CDR1 is MNHEY and CDR2 is SVGAGI in the germline V gene. The CDR3 runs to 14 residues. V trimming: 5 bases; J trimming: 2 bases; junction bases outside the gene matches: 2. Primers for the PCR totalled 60 Vbeta and 13 Jbeta. Repertoires were generated with immunoSEQ multiplex PCR, while TCRdb's copy carries only in-frame clones and drops some. Among about 270,000 clones listed, 86% were seen once. The data belong to a study of cytomegalovirus exposure and HLA in healthy donors. This chain joins TRBV6-5 and TRBJ1-4; 7 bases align to TRBD1. The clonotype was recovered from a middle-aged man in good health and CMV-seropositive. Sequenced material: PBMCs. CDR3 residues: CASSPGQTNEKLFF. For the CDR3, the DNA is TGTGCCAGCAGTCCGGGACAGACTAATGAAAAACTGTTTTTT.